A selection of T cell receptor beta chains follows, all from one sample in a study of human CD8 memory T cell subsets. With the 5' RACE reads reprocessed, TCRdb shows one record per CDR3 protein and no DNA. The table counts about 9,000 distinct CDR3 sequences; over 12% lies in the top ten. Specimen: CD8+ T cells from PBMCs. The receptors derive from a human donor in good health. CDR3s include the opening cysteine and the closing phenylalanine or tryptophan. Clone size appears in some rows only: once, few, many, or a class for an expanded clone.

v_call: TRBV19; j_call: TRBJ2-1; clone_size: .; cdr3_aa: CASSILWEPGGNEQFF
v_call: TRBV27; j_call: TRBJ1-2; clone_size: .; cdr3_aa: CASSLTGRGNYGYTF
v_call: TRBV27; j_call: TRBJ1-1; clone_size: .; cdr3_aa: CASSPVGAAEAFF
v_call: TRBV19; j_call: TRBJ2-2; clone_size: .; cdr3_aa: CASSMSFGLNTGELFF
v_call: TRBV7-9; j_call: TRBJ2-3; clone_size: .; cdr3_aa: CASSPPDYTDTQYF
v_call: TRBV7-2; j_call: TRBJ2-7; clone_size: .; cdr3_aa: CASSLWTGYEQYF
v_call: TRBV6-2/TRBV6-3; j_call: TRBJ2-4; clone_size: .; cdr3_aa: CASSLQGQLAKNIQYF
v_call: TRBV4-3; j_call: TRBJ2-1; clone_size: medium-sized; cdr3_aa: CASSQDRAGGGREQFF
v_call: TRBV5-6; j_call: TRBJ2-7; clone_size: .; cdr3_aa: CANWDRERIEGRWQYF
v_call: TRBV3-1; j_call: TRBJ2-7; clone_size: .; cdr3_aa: CASSPRASAYEQYF
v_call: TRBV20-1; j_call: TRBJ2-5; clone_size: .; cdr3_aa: CSARGQPGLAGIQETQYF
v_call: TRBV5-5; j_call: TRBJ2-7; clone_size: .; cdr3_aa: CASSLIQGFPYEQYF
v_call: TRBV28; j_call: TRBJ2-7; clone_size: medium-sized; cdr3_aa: CASSRKQGGGFYEQYF
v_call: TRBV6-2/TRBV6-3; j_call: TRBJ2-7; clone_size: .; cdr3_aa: CASSYPEMDSSYEQYF
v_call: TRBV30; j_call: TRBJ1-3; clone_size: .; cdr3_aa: CAWREPRVALSGNTIYF
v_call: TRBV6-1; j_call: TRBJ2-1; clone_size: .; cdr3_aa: CASDSKEGEVYRNEQFF
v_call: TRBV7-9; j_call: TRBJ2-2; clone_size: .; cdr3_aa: CASSPPQGHVNTGELFF
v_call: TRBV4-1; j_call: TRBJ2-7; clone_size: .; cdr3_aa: CASSQYSTSEGYEQYF
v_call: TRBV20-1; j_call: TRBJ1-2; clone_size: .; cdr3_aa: CSAPRTGVSHGYTF
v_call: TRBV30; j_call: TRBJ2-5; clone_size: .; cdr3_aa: CAWQGEGKTQYF
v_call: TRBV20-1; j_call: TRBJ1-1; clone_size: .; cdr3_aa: CSAPGQGYTEAFF
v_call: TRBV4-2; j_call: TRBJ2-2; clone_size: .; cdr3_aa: CASSQELELFF
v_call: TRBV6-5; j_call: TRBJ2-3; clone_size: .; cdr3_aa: CASSYASGGAVDTQYF
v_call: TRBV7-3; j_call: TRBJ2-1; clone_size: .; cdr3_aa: CASSPRTDYNEQFF
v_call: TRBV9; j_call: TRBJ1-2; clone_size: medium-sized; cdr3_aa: CASSATGTGFWEDGYTF
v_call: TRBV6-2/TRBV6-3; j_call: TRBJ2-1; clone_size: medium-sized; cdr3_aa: CASSLTSGSYNEQFF
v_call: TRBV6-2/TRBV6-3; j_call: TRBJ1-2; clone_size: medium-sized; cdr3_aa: CASSYLGGRTGYTF
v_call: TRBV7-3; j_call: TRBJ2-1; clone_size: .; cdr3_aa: CASSLTSGTGYDEQFF